This TCR beta chain was sequenced in a study of T-cell memory formation after mild COVID-19 (dated by TCRdb to the early 2020s). Some background on the complete study: TCR sequence clusters from the two donors were found to be largely donor specific. In a couple of donors, T-cell clones that expanded and contracted after mild COVID-19 were tracked by sequencing TCRalpha and TCRbeta repertoires over time. Two young, previously healthy adult volunteers made up the cohort, one male and one female.

The sequencer was an Illumina NovaSeq 6000. TCRalpha and TCRbeta cDNA libraries were constructed by 5'RACE with constant-segment primers, with sample barcodes and unique molecular identifiers being introduced. RNA was extracted from every sample with Trizol reagent. Library amplification was performed in two PCR steps, and a second sample barcode and Illumina TruSeq adapters were introduced in the second step. Sequencing of the libraries was done on an Illumina NovaSeq, producing 2 x 150 bp paired-end reads. Under the source paper's analysis protocol: Reads were demultiplexed and collapsed into UMI-guided consensus sequences with migec v1.2.7. Using mixcr v2.1.11, UMI consensuses were aligned to TRA and TRB V and J templates and then assembled into clonotypes. A clonotype was counted as expanded or contracted only when both edgeR and NoisET called the clonotype significant, with the noise models trained on biological replicates. For edgeR calls, a false discovery rate-adjusted p below 0.01 and a log2 fold-change threshold of 1 were applied. As an exploratory analysis of dynamics, max-normalized trajectories of the 1000 most abundant clonotypes were examined by PCA with hierarchical clustering. Each responding clone was given a CD4 or CD8 phenotype based on the CD4+ and CD8+ repertoires, which had been sequenced separately. The raw public data were reprocessed by TCRdb itself: fastp quality trimming at Q25, MiXCR clonotype calling, in-frame beta chains only. Every entry covers one CDR3 protein and lists the most common genes and DNA from its rows. None of the V and J calls come from the authors' own analysis; TCRdb made them. Present in this sample are approximately 490,000 distinct CDR3 sequences, around 20% of which were seen just once. Approximately 12% of the sample belongs to the ten largest clones.

Summary of the overall study and its limitations: Balanced CD4/CD8 phenotypes were observed for clones contracting from day 15 to 85, whereas a bias towards CD4+ was observed for a second wave of clones expanding from day 15 to 37. The study included only a couple of mild cases, and larger cohorts that include severe cases with pre-infection samples were judged to be necessary. The detection of some responding clones in pre-infection memory suggests that pre-existing cross-reactive memory T cells joined the SARS-CoV-2 response. The second-wave clones that peaked on day 37 were not confirmed to be SARS-CoV-2 specific. Contracting CD4+ clones turned up mainly in the CM and EM memory subsets, whereas EMRA was where CD8+ clones were enriched.

Per the germline V gene, SGHVS is the CDR1 and FQNEAQ is the CDR2. The CDR3, cysteine through phenylalanine, is 15 amino acids long. The CDR3 DNA has 45 bases and is translated from base 1. Germline trimming: 4 bases from V, 1 base from J; junction bases outside gene matches: 6. Ficoll-Paque density gradient centrifugation was used to isolate PBMCs. About this clonotype itself: Its antigen is still unknown. No qualities accompany the bases; no much larger clone lies one base away.

The chain was built from TRBV7-8 and TRBJ2-7; TRBD2 aligns with 8 central bases. The sequenced material came from PBMCs or a T cell subset sorted from them (not recorded which). The sequence was collected from an adult woman who had mild COVID-19 (a few samples of this study predate the infection). The sample titles of this study are shuffled in the database, so cell type and time point are left out; the donor was told from shared clones. The nucleotides are TGTGCCAGCAGCTCCAGACTAGCGCAGTCCTACGAGCAGTACTTC. It encodes CASSSRLAQSYEQYF.